This T cell receptor beta chain comes out of a study of T cells expressing NK-cell markers. Study details: It was from sorted CD3+CD56+NKG2C+, CD3+CD56+NKG2C- and CD3+CD56-NKG2C+ T cells that TCR beta repertoires came.

Per germline, CDR1 SGHRS and CDR2 YFSETQ. The CDR3 contains 16 residues. TCRdb reanalyzed the 5' RACE reads, giving one entry per CDR3 protein sequence and no DNA. The ten top clones account for about 18%, within a sample of under 200,000 distinct CDR3 sequences. The sequenced material came from blood T cells: a sorted CD56 or NKG2C T cell subset, CD4+ or CD8+ T cells, or bulk PBMC T cells (not recorded which). V usage is TRBV5-1 and J usage is TRBJ2-3; TCRdb's D gene call, TRBD2, goes unchecked for lack of DNA. The TCR sequence derives from a woman between 18 and 70 years old in good health. CDR3: CASSEALAGGSDTQYF. The complete variable domain, with remaining parts taken from reference TRBV5-1 and TRBJ2-3, reads KAGVTQTPRYLIKTRGQQVTLSCSPISGHRSVSWYQQTPGQGLQFLFEYFSETQRNKGNFPGRFSGRQFSNSRSEMNVSTLELGDSALYLCASSEALAGGSDTQYFGPGTRLTVL.